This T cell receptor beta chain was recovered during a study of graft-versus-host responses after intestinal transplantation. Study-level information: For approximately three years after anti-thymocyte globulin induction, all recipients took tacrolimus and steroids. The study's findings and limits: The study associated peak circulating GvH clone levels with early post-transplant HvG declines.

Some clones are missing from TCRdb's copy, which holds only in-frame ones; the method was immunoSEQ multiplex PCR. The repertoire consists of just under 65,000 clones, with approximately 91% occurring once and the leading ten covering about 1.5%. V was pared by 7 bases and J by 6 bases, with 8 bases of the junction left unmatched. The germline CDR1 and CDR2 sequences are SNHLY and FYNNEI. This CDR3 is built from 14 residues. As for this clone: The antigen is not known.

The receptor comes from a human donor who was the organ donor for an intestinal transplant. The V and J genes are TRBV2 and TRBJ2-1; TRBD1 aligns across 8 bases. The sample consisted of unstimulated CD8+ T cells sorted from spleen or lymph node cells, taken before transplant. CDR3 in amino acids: CASTWTGSLNEQFF. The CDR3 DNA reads TGTGCCAGCACCTGGACAGGGAGCCTCAATGAGCAGTTCTTC.